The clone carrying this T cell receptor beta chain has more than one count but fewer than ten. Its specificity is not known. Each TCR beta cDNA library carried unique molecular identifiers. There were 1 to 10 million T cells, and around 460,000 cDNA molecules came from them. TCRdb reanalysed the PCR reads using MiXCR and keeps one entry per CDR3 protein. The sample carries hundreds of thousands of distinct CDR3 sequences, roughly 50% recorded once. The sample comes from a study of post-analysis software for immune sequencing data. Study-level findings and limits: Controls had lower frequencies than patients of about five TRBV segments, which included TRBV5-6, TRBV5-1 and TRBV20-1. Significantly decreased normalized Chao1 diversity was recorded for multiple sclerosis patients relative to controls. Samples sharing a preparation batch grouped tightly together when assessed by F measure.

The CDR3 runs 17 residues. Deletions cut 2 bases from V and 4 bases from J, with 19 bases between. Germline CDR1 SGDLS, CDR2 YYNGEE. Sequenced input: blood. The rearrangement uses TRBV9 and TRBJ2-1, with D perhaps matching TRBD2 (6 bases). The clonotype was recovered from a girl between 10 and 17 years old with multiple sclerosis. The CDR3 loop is CASSVLWRAEGYNEQFF. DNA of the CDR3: TGTGCCAGCAGCGTCTTGTGGCGGGCGGAGGGATACAATGAGCAGTTCTTC. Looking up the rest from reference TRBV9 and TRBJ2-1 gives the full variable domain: DSGVTQTPKHLITATGQRVTLRCSPRSGDLSVYWYQQSLDQGLQFLIQYYNGEERAKGNILERFSAQQFPDLHSELNLSSLELGDSALYFCASSVLWRAEGYNEQFFGPGTRLTVL.